This T cell receptor beta chain was documented in a study of blood T cell repertoires in COVID-19. Across the whole study: Samples of COVID-19 (acute and convalescent) were obtained from the United States, Italy and Spain. From T cells, B-cell-depleted T cells, or PBMCs came the material, which was cDNA or gDNA.

With 3 bases removed from V and 8 bases from J, the gap between germline ends came to 8 bases. Germline V lookup: CDR1 SQVTM, CDR2 ANQGSEA. CDR3 length: 11 amino acids. In the original analysis: Estimation of nucleated cell counts relied on the amplification of reference gene primers. TCRdb's copy holds only in-frame clones and misses some; the assay was immunoSEQ multiplex PCR. The V and J calls and clone size were taken over from that table, and D and trimming were inferred from the DNA. The repertoire includes over 150,000 clones, 75% to 80% of them detected once, and roughly 28% sits in the top ten.

The V call is TRBV29-1, the J call TRBJ1-3; D unclear. This receptor was identified in a woman aged 70 to 79 with acute or convalescent COVID-19. Sequenced material: peripheral blood. CDR3 DNA sequence: TGCAGCGTTGAGAAACGGGACACCATATATTTT. This encodes CSVEKRDTIYF.